These 25 T cell receptor beta chains were sequenced from one sample in a study of regulatory T cells in long-lasting Graves disease. Described time point: newly diagnosed GD, antithyroid drugs for less than 3 months. Construction of the TCR library relied on RNA isolated from PBMCs. To make TCR beta libraries, researchers used iRepertoire HTBI primers and Arm-PCR of CDR3 regions. MiXCR, run by TCRdb on the multiplex PCR reads, gives a single entry per CDR3 protein. The data hold under 700,000 distinct CDR3 sequences, with 15% to 20% observed a single time. The sample was also reused in another study, on T cells in Graves' hyperthyroidism and ophthalmopathy.

The sequenced sample was peripheral blood mononuclear cells (PBMCs), obtained at new diagnosis, from a patient treated with antithyroid drugs. These TCRs come from a woman aged 35-65 years with Graves disease.

As for this clonotype: Being one base from a much bigger clone, this may be a read error. The J gene is TRBJ2-1, the V gene TRBV6-5; TRBD2 matches at 9 bases. In germline, CDR1 is MNHEY, CDR2 SVGAGI. The CDR3 is 15 amino acids. V lost 1 base, J lost 13 bases, and 11 bases stayed unmatched. CDR3 amino acids: CASSYLAGGRETQFF. The CDR3 DNA reads TGTGCCAGCAGTTACTTGGCGGGGGGGCGGGAGACCCAGTTCTTC.

The sample holds many counts of this clonotype. This rearrangement joins TRBV6-1 to TRBJ1-4, with D unresolved. The CDR3 covers 17 residues. Looked up from germline, CDR1 is MNHNS and CDR2 is SASEGT. The germline V and J ends were trimmed by 2 bases and 0 bases, with 13 bases remaining between them. The CDR3 loop reads CASSEIVVSATNEKLFF. The CDR3 DNA is TGTGCCAGCAGTGAAATTGTGGTGTCGGCAACTAATGAAAAACTGTTTTTT.

To note about this clonotype: A read error may be the cause here, since a much bigger clone is one base away. The J gene is TRBJ1-1, the V gene TRBV19; 9 nucleotides match TRBD1. The CDR3 has 14 amino acids. CDR1 is LNHDA, CDR2 SQIVND, per germline (reference sequence). The CDR3 spells CAGSFLAGTGEAFF. CDR3 bases: TGTGCCGGTAGCTTTCTTGCAGGGACAGGGGAAGCTTTCTTT.

The J gene is TRBJ1-6, the V gene TRBV10-3; D ambiguous. This CDR3 contains 15 residues. Germline lookup yields CDR1 ENHRY and CDR2 SYGVKD. The V and J ends lost 4 bases and 6 bases respectively, with 13 bases between them. CDR3 region: CAISGSGQSNSPLHF. CDR3 nucleotide sequence: TGTGCCATCAGTGGGTCGGGTCAGTCTAATTCACCCCTCCACTTT.

This rearrangement joins TRBV19 to TRBJ1-2; perhaps TRBD1 as D (6 bases). The germline CDR1 and CDR2 sequences are LNHDA and SQIVND (reference sequence). Between the trimmed V and J ends, which lost 6 bases and 5 bases, there was a span of 19 bases. The CDR3 length is 15 residues. CDR3 in DNA: TGTGCCAGTAGGGTCCCGGGGGCCTTTGATTATGGCTACACCTTC. Translation: CASRVPGAFDYGYTF.

The V and J genes are TRBV4-1 and TRBJ1-4, with a weak D call TRBD1 (5 bases). CDR3 length equals 15 residues. Germline CDR1 is MGHRA and CDR2 is YSYEKL. Trimming shortened V by 7 bases and J by 4 bases, and 16 bases separated the two germline ends. The CDR3 nucleotides read TGCGCCAGCACCCGTGGGGGGGGAAATAATGAAAAACTGTTTTTT. Encoded protein: CASTRGGGNNEKLFF.

There are many counts of this clonotype. The chain links TRBV2 to TRBJ2-3; 9 bases match TRBD2. The CDR3 contains 15 residues. V trimming: 7 bases; J trimming: 5 bases; junction bases outside the gene matches: 10. Germline loops: CDR1 SNHLY, CDR2 FYNNEI. The DNA of the CDR3 is TGTGCCAGCACCCCTAGCGGGGTAGAAAGAGATACGCAGTATTTT. Encoded protein: CASTPSGVERDTQYF.

The chain employs TRBV5-5 and TRBJ2-7; 8 bases line up with TRBD1. Germline CDR1 is SGHKS and CDR2 is YYEKEE (reference sequence). The CDR3 is 14 residues long. V shed 1 base, J shed 3 bases, and the junction held 3 bases outside the gene matches. The CDR3 nucleotides read TGTGCCAGCAGCTTGACACAGGGGGACTACGAGCAGTACTTC. It is translated as CASSLTQGDYEQYF.

About this clonotype: Germline and junction disagree at one end, which may indicate a read error. The CDR3 here is CASSQGTEQVYGYTF. The CDR3 DNA reads TGTGCCAGCAGCCAGGGGACAGAGCAAGTCTATGGCTACACCTTC. The chain combines TRBV4-1 with TRBJ1-2; 7 bases line up with TRBD1. CDR3 length equals 15 residues. The germline V gene has CDR1 MGHRA and CDR2 YSYEKL.

This clonotype was found a few times. The chain carries TRBV9 and TRBJ1-1; D uncertain. Germline-derived CDR1 and CDR2 are SGDLS and YYNGEE. V was shortened by 0 bases and J by 5 bases, with 14 bases between the two germline ends. The CDR3 totals 15 residues. The CDR3 here is CASSVEPGQQTEAFF. CDR3 sequence (DNA): TGTGCCAGCAGCGTAGAGCCGGGCCAGCAAACTGAAGCTTTCTTT.

The rearrangement links TRBV3-1 to TRBJ2-7; a possible D gene is TRBD1 (6 bases). V was trimmed by 4 bases and J by 3 bases, leaving 10 bases between them. CDR1 is LGHDT and CDR2 is YNNKEL in the germline V gene (reference sequence). The length of the CDR3 is 13 residues. CDR3 residues: CASSRGTFYEQYF. CDR3 DNA: TGTGCCAGCAGCCGAGGGACATTCTACGAGCAGTACTTC.

There are a few counts of this clonotype. V is TRBV13 and J is TRBJ1-1, with D hard to call. This CDR3 has 12 residues. Between the trimmed V and J ends, which lost 5 bases and 11 bases, there was a span of 15 bases. Germline values: CDR1 PRHDT, CDR2 FYEKMQ (reference sequence). The CDR3 reads CASSNRGGTAFF. CDR3 nucleotide sequence: TGTGCCAGCAGCAACCGGGGTGGTACCGCTTTCTTT.

This clonotype occurred a few times. The chain employs TRBV5-5 and TRBJ2-2, with a weak D call TRBD2 (7 bases). Per germline, CDR1 SGHKS and CDR2 YYEKEE (reference sequence). Trimming stripped 2 bases from V and 2 bases from J, with 13 bases between. The CDR3 loop spans 16 amino acids. The CDR3 region is CASSFFAGANTGELFF. The CDR3 DNA reads TGTGCCAGCAGCTTTTTTGCGGGGGCCAACACCGGGGAGCTGTTTTTT.

This clonotype has a handful of counts. The chain recombines TRBV7-9 with TRBJ1-1, with 12 bases lining up with TRBD1. The germline V gene encodes CDR1 SEHNR and CDR2 FQNEAQ (reference sequence). The CDR3 has 15 residues. The V gene end was trimmed by 5 bases and the J gene end by 4 bases; junction bases not matched to a gene: 5. The CDR3 region has the DNA TGTGCCAGCAGCCCGGGACAGGGGGCTCTCACTGAAGCTTTCTTT. Encoded protein: CASSPGQGALTEAFF.

This clonotype was seen more than once but under ten times. The rearrangement links TRBV7-6 to TRBJ1-2; a possible D gene is TRBD1 (5 bases). Trimming removed 5 bases at V and 5 bases at J, with 18 bases between. Germline V gene lookup returns CDR1 SGHVS and CDR2 FNYEAQ. This CDR3 comprises 15 residues. Here the CDR3 reads CASSPRAGTDYGYTF. CDR3 nucleotides: TGTGCCAGCAGCCCAAGGGCCGGGACGGATTATGGCTACACCTTC. Complete variable domain (other parts from reference TRBV7-6 and TRBJ1-2): GAGVSQSPRYKVTKRGQDVALRCDPISGHVSLYWYRQALGQGPEFLTYFNYEAQQDKSGLPNDRFSAERPEGSISTLTIQRTEQRDSAMYRCASSPRAGTDYGYTFGSGTRLTVV.

This clonotype has only a few counts. The chain uses TRBV7-9 and TRBJ1-2; unclear D gene. Germline V gene sequence: CDR1 SEHNR, CDR2 FQNEAQ (reference sequence). CDR3 length equals 10 residues. Trimming left V 10 bases short and J 2 bases short, with 5 bases between. CDR3 sequence (DNA): TGTGCCACCTACAACTATGGCTACACCTTC. Translation: CATYNYGYTF.

This clonotype was detected a few times. The V gene is TRBV5-1, the J gene TRBJ2-6; TRBD1 matches at 9 bases. Germline values: CDR1 SGHRS, CDR2 YFSETQ. Trimming at V came to 5 bases and at J to 1 base, leaving 7 bases not matched to a gene. CDR3 length: 17 amino acids. The CDR3 DNA is TGCGCCAGCAGAAAGGACAGGGGAATTTCTGGGGCCAACGTCCTGACTTTC. It yields the protein CASRKDRGISGANVLTF.

J is TRBJ2-1 and V is TRBV3-1; TRBD1 matches 9 bases. V lost 5 bases, J lost 2 bases, and 4 bases stayed unmatched. The CDR3 loop spans 15 amino acids. The germline gives CDR1 LGHDT, CDR2 YNNKEL (reference sequence). CDR3 in DNA: TGTGCCAGCAGCGCCAGACAGGGGGCCTACAATGAGCAGTTCTTC. It codes for CASSARQGAYNEQFF.

This clonotype was picked up many times. The rearrangement uses TRBV12-3 or TRBV12-4 and TRBJ2-7; weak D call: TRBD1 (7 bases). Trimming shortened V by 6 bases and J by 4 bases, and 16 bases separated the two germline ends. This CDR3 comprises 14 residues. This CDR3 is CASRAGQSQYEQYF. The CDR3, as DNA: TGTGCCAGCAGGGCGGGACAGTCCCAATACGAGCAGTACTTC.

V gene TRBV20-1 combines with J gene TRBJ2-7; tentatively, D is TRBD1 or TRBD2 (6 bases each). This CDR3 has 13 residues. Deletions cut 3 bases from V and 4 bases from J, with 13 bases between. Germline CDR1 and CDR2: DFQATT and SNEGSKA (reference sequence). This chain's CDR3 is CSASPGARYEQYF. The CDR3 DNA reads as TGCAGTGCTAGCCCGGGGGCGAGGTACGAGCAGTACTTC.

This clonotype was detected many times. J is TRBJ2-1 and V is TRBV11-2; maybe TRBD1 (5 bases). V was cut by 0 bases and J by 12 bases, with 21 bases left in between. The germline CDR1 and CDR2 sequences are SGHAT and FQNNGV. The CDR3 is 16 amino acids. DNA for the CDR3: TGTGCCAGCAGCTTAGAAATTCTACTTCAGGGCCGTCGGCAGTTCTTC. This translates into CASSLEILLQGRRQFF. Full variable domain (missing parts from reference TRBV11-2 and TRBJ2-1): EAGVAQSPRYKIIEKRQSVAFWCNPISGHATLYWYQQILGQGPKLLIQFQNNGVVDDSQLPKDRFSAERLKGVDSTLKIQPAKLEDSAVYLCASSLEILLQGRRQFFGPGTRLTVL.

This clonotype has a count of ten or more. The chain links TRBV20-1 to TRBJ2-3; D could derive from TRBD1 or TRBD2 (5 bases each). The ends were cut back, 0 bases at V and 2 bases at J, with 12 bases in the middle. The CDR3 is 15 residues long. CDR1 is DFQATT and CDR2 is SNEGSKA in the germline V gene (reference sequence). In DNA, the CDR3 is TGCAGTGCTAGAGATCCGGGACCTTCCACAGATACGCAGTATTTT. Translating gives CSARDPGPSTDTQYF.

This clonotype appeared a few times. The chain combines TRBV12-3 or TRBV12-4 with TRBJ2-7; TRBD2 agrees at 8 bases. Unmatched junction bases numbered 5, after V lost 3 bases and J lost 1 base. The CDR3 has 15 amino acids. CDR3 coding DNA: TGTGCCAGCAGTTTCGGCGGGGGGCGGTCCTACGAGCAGTACTTC. Translation gives CASSFGGGRSYEQYF.

A few counts support this clonotype. The chain employs TRBV19 and TRBJ2-1; D unclear. Trimming removed 6 bases at V and 7 bases at J, with 10 bases between. The CDR3 has 12 amino acids. Germline V lookup: CDR1 LNHDA, CDR2 SQIVND (reference sequence). CDR3 bases: TGTGCCAGTAGGGCGGAGAGGAATGAGCAGTTCTTC. It specifies CASRAERNEQFF.

This clonotype came up many times. This rearrangement joins TRBV28 to TRBJ1-1; tentatively, D is TRBD1 (6 bases). V shed 2 bases and J shed 5 bases, with 9 bases lying between them. The CDR3 has 13 amino acids. The V gene's germline CDR1 is MDHEN and CDR2 SYDVKM. The CDR3 coding sequence is TGTGCCAGCAGTTTAGGGACAAGGACTGAAGCTTTCTTT. It translates to CASSLGTRTEAFF. Filled out from reference TRBV28 and TRBJ1-1, the complete variable domain reads DVKVTQSSRYLVKRTGEKVFLECVQDMDHENMFWYRQDPGLGLRLIYFSYDVKMKEKGDIPEGYSVSREKKERFSLILESASTNQTSMYLCASSLGTRTEAFFGQGTRLTVV.